This TCR beta chain stems from a study of post-analysis software for immune sequencing data. At the level of the study: Relapsing-remitting, secondary progressive and progressive-relapsing multiple sclerosis were all included among the disease courses.

Unique molecular identifiers were carried by the TCR beta cDNA libraries. The yield from around 1 to 10 million T cells was some 500,000 cDNA molecules in total. TCRdb reprocessed the PCR reads via MiXCR and lists one record per CDR3 protein. The sample records 750,000 to 900,000 distinct CDR3 sequences, under 60% being singletons. The CDR3 sequence is 15 residues long. The germline V gene has CDR1 DFQATT and CDR2 SNEGSKA (reference sequence). V gave up 3 bases and J gave up 0 bases, with 15 bases separating them. Notes on the study in general: Patients carried five TRBV segments more frequently than controls did, and TRBV5-6, TRBV5-1 and TRBV20-1 were among them.

To note about this clonotype: Its target is not known.

Sequencing input: blood. The gene calls are TRBV20-1 and TRBJ2-7; D might be TRBD1 or TRBD2, each matching 6 bases. This TCR was sampled from a girl between 10 and 17 years old with multiple sclerosis. The CDR3, as DNA: TGCAGTGCTAGCGCGAGGGGGGCCGTCTCCTACGAGCAGTACTTC. This gives the protein CSASARGAVSYEQYF.